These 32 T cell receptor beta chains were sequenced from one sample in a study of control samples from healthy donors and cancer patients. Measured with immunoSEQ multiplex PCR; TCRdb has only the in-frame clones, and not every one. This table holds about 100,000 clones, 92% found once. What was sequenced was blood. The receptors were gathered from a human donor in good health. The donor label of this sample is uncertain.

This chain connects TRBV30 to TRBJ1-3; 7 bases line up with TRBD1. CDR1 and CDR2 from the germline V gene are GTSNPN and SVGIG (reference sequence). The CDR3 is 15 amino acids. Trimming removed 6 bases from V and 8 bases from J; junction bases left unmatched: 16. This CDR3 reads CACMKPGTAWDTIYF. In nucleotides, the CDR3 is TGTGCCTGTATGAAACCCGGGACAGCCTGGGACACCATATATTTT.

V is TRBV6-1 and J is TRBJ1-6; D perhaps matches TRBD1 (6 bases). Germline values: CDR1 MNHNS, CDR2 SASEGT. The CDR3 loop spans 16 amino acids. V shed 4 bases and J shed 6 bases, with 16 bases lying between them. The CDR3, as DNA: TGTGCCAGCAGTGGCCCGACAGGTTCTACTAATTCACCCCTCCACTTT. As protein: CASSGPTGSTNSPLHF.

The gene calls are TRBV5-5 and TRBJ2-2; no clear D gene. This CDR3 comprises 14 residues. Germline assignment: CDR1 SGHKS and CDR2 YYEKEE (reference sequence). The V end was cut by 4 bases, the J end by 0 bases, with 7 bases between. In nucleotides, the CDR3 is TGTGCCAGCAGCCAACGCTCGAACACCGGGGAGCTGTTTTTT. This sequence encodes CASSQRSNTGELFF. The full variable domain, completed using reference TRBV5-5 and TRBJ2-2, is DAGVTQSPTHLIKTRGQQVTLRCSPISGHKSVSWYQQVLGQGPQFIFQYYEKEERGRGNFPDRFSARQFPNYSSELNVNALLLGDSALYLCASSQRSNTGELFFGEGSRLTVL.

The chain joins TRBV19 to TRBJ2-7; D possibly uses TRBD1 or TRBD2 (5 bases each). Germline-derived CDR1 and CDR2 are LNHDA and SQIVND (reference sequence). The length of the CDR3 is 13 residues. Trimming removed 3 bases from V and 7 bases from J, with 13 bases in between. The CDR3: CASSIRDLGEQYF. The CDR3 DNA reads TGTGCCAGTAGTATCCGGGACCTAGGAGAGCAGTACTTC.

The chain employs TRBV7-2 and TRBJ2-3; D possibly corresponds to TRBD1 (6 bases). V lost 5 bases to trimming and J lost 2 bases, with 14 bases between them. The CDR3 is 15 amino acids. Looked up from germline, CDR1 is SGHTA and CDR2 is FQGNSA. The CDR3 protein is CASSPRGQYTDTQYF. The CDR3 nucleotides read TGTGCCAGCAGCCCGCGCGGACAGTACACAGATACGCAGTATTTT.

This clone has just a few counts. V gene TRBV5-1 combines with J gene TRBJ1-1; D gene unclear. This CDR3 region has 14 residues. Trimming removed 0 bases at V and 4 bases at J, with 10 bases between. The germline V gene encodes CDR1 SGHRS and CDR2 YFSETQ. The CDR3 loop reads CASSLEGFGTEAFF. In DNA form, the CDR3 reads TGCGCCAGCAGCTTGGAGGGCTTTGGCACTGAAGCTTTCTTT.

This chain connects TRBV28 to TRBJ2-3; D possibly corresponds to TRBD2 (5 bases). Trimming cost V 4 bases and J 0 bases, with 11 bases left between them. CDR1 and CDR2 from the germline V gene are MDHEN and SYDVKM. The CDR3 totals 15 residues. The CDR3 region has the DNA TGTGCCAGCAGTTCGGGTTTAGCGAGCACAGATACGCAGTATTTT. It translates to CASSSGLASTDTQYF.

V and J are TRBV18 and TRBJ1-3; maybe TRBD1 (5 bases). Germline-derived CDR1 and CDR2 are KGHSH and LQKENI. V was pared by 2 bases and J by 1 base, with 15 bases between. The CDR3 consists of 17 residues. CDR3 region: CASSPGGTGFSGNTIYF. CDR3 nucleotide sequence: TGTGCCAGCTCACCAGGCGGGACTGGATTTTCTGGAAACACCATATATTTT.

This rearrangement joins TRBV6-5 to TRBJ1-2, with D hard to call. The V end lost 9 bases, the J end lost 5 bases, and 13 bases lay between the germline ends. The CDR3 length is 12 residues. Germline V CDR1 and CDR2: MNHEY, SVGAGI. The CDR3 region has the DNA TGTGCCAGTGTATCGATAAATTATGGCTACACCTTC. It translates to CASVSINYGYTF.

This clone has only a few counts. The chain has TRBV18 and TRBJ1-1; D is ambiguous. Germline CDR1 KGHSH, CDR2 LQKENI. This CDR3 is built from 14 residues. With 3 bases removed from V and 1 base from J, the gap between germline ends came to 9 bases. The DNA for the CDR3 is TGTGCCAGCTCACCCAGAGGGTCGAACACTGAAGCTTTCTTT. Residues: CASSPRGSNTEAFF.

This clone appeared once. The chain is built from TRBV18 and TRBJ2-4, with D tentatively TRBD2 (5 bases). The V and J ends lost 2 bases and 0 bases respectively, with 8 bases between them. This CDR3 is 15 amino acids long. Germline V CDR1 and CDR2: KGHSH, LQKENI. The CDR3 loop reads CASSPGGLAKNIQYF. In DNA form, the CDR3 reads TGTGCCAGCTCACCAGGAGGACTAGCCAAAAACATTCAGTACTTC.

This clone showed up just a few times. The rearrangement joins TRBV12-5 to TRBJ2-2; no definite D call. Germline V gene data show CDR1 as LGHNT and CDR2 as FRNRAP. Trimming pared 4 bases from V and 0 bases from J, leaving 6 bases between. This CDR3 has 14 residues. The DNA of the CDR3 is TGTGCTAGTGGTTCCGGAGCGAACACCGGGGAGCTGTTTTTT. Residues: CASGSGANTGELFF. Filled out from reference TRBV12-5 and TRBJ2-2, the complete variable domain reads DARVTQTPRHKVTEMGQEVTMRCQPILGHNTVFWYRQTMMQGLELLAYFRNRAPLDDSGMPKDRFSAEMPDATLATLKIQPSEPRDSAVYFCASGSGANTGELFFGEGSRLTVL.

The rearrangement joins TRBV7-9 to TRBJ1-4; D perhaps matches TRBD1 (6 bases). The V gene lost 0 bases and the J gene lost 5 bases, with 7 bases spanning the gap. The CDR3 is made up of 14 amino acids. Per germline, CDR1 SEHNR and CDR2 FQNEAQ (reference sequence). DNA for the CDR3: TGTGCCAGCAGCTTAGCTGGACAGAATGAAAAACTGTTTTTT. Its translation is CASSLAGQNEKLFF.

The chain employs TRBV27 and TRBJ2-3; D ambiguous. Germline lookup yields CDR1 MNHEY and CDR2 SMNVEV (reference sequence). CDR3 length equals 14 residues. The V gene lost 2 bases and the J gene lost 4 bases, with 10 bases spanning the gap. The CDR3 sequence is CASSLTIDADTQYF. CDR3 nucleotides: TGTGCCAGCAGTTTAACGATCGATGCAGATACGCAGTATTTT.

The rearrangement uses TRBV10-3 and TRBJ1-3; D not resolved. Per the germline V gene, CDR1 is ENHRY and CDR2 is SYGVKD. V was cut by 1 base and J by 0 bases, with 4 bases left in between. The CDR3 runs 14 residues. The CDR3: CAISEYRSGNTIYF. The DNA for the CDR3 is TGTGCCATCAGTGAGTACCGCTCTGGAAACACCATATATTTT.

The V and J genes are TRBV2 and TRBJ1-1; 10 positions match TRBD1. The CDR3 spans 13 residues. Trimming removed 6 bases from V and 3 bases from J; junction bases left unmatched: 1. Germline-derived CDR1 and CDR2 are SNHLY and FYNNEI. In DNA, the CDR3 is TGTGCCAGCAGCGGGACAGGGGACACTGAAGCTTTCTTT. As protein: CASSGTGDTEAFF. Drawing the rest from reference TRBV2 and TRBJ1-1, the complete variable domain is EPEVTQTPSHQVTQMGQEVILRCVPISNHLYFYWYRQILGQKVEFLVSFYNNEISEKSEIFDDQFSVERPDGSNFTLKIRSTKLEDSAMYFCASSGTGDTEAFFGQGTRLTVV.

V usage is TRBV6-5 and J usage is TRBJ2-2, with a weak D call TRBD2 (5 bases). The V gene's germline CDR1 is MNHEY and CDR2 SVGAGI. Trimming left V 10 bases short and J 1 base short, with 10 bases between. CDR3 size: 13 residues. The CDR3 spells CATNGENTGELFF. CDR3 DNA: TGTGCCACCAACGGGGAGAACACCGGGGAGCTGTTTTTT.

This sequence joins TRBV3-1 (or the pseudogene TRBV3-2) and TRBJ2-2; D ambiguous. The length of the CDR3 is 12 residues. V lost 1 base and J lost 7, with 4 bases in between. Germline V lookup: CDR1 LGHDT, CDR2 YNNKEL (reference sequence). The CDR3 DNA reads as TGTGCCAGCAGCCAAGGAATCGGGGAGCTGTTTTTT. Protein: CASSQGIGELFF.

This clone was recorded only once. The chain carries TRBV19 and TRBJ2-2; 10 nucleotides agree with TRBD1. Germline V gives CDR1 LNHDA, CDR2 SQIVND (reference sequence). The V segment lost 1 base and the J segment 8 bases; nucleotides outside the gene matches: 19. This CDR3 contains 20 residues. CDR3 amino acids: CASSIGSPGGRTGGRGELFF. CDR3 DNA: TGTGCCAGTAGTATAGGGAGCCCCGGTGGCCGGACAGGGGGAAGAGGGGAGCTGTTTTTT.

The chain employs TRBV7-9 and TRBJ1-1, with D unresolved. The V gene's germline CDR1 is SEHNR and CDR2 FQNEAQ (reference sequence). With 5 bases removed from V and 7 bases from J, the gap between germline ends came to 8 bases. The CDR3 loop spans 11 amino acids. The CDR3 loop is CASSPTHEAFF. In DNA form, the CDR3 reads TGTGCCAGCAGCCCCACACATGAAGCTTTCTTT.

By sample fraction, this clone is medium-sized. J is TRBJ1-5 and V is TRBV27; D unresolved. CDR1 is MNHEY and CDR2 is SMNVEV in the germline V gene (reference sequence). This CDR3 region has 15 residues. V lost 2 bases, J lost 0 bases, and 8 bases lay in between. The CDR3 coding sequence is TGTGCCAGCAGTTTAAATCCTTATAGCAATCAGCCCCAGCATTTT. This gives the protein CASSLNPYSNQPQHF.

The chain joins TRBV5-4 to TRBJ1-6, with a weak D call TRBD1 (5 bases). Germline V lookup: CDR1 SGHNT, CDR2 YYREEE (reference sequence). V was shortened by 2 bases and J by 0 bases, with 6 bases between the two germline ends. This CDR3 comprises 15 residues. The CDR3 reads CASSFGGSYNSPLHF. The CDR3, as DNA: TGTGCCAGCAGCTTTGGGGGCTCCTATAATTCACCCCTCCACTTT.

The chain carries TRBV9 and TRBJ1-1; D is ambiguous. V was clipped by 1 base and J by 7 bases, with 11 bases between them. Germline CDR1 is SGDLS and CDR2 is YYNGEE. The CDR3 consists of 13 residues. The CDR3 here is CASSVTPGDEAFF. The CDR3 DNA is TGTGCCAGCAGCGTAACCCCAGGAGATGAAGCTTTCTTT.

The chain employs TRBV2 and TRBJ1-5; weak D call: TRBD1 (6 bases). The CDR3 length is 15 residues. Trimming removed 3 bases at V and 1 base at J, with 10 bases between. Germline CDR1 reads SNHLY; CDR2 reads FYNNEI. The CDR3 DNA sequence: TGTGCCAGCAGTGACAGGGGTGGGAGCAATCAGCCCCAGCATTTT. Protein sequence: CASSDRGGSNQPQHF.

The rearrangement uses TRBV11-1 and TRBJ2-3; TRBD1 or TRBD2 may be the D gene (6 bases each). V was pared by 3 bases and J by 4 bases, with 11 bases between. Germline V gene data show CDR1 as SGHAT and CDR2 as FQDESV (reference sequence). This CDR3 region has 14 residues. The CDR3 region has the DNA TGTGCCAGCAGCTTTTTCGGGGGCGCAGATACGCAGTATTTT. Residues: CASSFFGGADTQYF.

CDR3 residues: CASSPYSFPTQETQYF. CDR3 sequence (DNA): TGTGCCAGCTCACCATATTCTTTCCCAACCCAAGAGACCCAGTACTTC. V usage is TRBV18 and J usage is TRBJ2-5, with D uncertain. The CDR3 is 16 residues long. V lost 2 bases and J lost 1, with 14 bases in between. Germline V gene lookup returns CDR1 KGHSH and CDR2 LQKENI. Full variable domain (remainder filled in from reference TRBV18 and TRBJ2-5): NAGVMQNPRHLVRRRGQEARLRCSPMKGHSHVYWYRQLPEEGLKFMVYLQKENIIDESGMPKERFSAEFPKEGPSILRIQQVVRGDSAAYFCASSPYSFPTQETQYFGPGTRLLVL.

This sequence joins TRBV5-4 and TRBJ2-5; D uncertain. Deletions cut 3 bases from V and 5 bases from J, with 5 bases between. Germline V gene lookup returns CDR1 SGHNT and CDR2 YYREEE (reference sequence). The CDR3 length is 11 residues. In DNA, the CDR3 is TGTGCCAGCAGCTCCCAGGAGACCCAGTACTTC. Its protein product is CASSSQETQYF.

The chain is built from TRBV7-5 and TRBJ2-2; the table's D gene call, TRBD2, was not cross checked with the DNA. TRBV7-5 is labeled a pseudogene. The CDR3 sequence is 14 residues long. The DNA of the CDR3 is TGTGCCGCCAACCGGGGGGGGAACACCGGGGAGCTGTTTTTT. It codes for CAANRGGNTGELFF.

The CDR3 here is CASSLGQGGYTF. In DNA, the CDR3 is TGTGCCAGCAGCTTGGGTCAGGGCGGCTACACCTTC. The V and J genes are TRBV6-5 and TRBJ1-2; perhaps TRBD1 as D (5 bases). CDR3 length: 12 amino acids. Per germline, CDR1 MNHEY and CDR2 SVGAGI. V dropped 6 bases and J dropped 8 bases, with 13 bases sitting between them.

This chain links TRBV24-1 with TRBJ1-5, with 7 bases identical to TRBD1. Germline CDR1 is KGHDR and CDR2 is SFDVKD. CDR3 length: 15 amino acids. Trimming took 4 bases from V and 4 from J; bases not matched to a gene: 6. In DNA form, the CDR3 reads TGTGCCACCAGTGACTGGGACAGCCCGAATCAGCCCCAGCATTTT. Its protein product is CATSDWDSPNQPQHF.

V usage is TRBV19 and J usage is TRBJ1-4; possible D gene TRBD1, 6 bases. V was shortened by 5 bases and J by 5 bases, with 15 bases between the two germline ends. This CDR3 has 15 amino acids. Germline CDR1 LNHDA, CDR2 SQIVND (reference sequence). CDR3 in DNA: TGTGCCAGTAGTCTACAGACAGGACGGAATGAAAAACTGTTTTTT. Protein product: CASSLQTGRNEKLFF.

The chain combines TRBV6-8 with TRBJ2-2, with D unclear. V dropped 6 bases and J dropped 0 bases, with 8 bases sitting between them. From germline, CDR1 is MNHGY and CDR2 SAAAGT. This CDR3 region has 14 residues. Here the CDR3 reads CASRPGANTGELFF. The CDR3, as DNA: TGTGCCAGCAGACCTGGAGCGAACACCGGGGAGCTGTTTTTT.